This T cell receptor (beta chain) was found in a study of cytomegalovirus exposure and HLA in healthy donors. The study ran its PCR with 60 Vbeta and 13 Jbeta primers. Data came from immunoSEQ multiplex PCR; TCRdb stores just in-frame clones and leaves some out. The profile shows about 120,000 clones, approximately 15% of them singletons. The sample consisted of PBMCs. The source is a woman between 18 and 30 years old in good health and CMV-seronegative.

The CDR3 here is CASSLEGSGDTIYF. Here the CDR3 DNA reads TGTGCCAGCAGCCTGGAAGGGAGCGGAGACACCATATATTTT. The genes are TRBV5-4 and TRBJ1-3, with D hard to call. CDR1 and CDR2 (germline): SGHNT, YYREEE (reference sequence). The CDR3 contains 14 residues. The germline V and J ends were trimmed by 4 bases and 8 bases, with 16 bases remaining between them.